A selection of T cell receptor beta chains follows, all from one sample in a study of T cell responses to AZD1222 COVID-19 vaccine. Generated by immunoSEQ multiplex PCR, the TCRdb table keeps only in-frame clones and is missing some. The sample includes 75,000 to 100,000 clones, roughly nine tenths of them seen just once. Sample: peripheral blood, taken 28 days after the second AZD1222 dose. These receptors came from an adult who received the AZD1222 COVID-19 vaccine. The conserved cysteine and the conserved F or W are not part of the CDR3 here. Each record gives: J gene, clone size, V gene, CDR3 protein. Only part of the rows carry a size: once, few, many, or a class if the clone is expanded.

J gene: TRBJ1-3; clone size: once; V gene: TRBV5-4; CDR3 protein: ASSDRGPSGNTIY
J gene: TRBJ1-5; clone size: once; V gene: TRBV7-2; CDR3 protein: ASSLEGSNQPQH
J gene: TRBJ2-1; clone size: .; V gene: TRBV18; CDR3 protein: ASSPRTGVNEQF
J gene: TRBJ1-1; clone size: .; V gene: TRBV6-6; CDR3 protein: ASSWEGGMAF
J gene: TRBJ1-6; clone size: .; V gene: TRBV6-5; CDR3 protein: ASSNRDRSRGALH
J gene: TRBJ2-5; clone size: few; V gene: TRBV5-1; CDR3 protein: ASSLQPGETQY
J gene: TRBJ2-3; clone size: .; V gene: TRBV7-6; CDR3 protein: ASSLGRSSGTDTQY
J gene: TRBJ1-1; clone size: .; V gene: TRBV29-1; CDR3 protein: SVEVGSETEAF
J gene: TRBJ2-7; clone size: .; V gene: TRBV6-5; CDR3 protein: ASSYTGGEAYEQY
J gene: TRBJ1-3; clone size: .; V gene: TRBV5-1; CDR3 protein: ASSPLQGTGNTIY
J gene: TRBJ2-7; clone size: .; V gene: TRBV3-1/TRBV3-2; CDR3 protein: ASSQSQVPYEQY
J gene: TRBJ2-2; clone size: .; V gene: TRBV5-1; CDR3 protein: ASSLSFPGVSGSGELF
J gene: TRBJ1-4; clone size: .; V gene: TRBV7-2; CDR3 protein: ASRVREGAEKLF
J gene: TRBJ1-2; clone size: .; V gene: TRBV16; CDR3 protein: ASSQLAGTGYT
J gene: TRBJ2-1; clone size: .; V gene: TRBV5-5; CDR3 protein: ASSLPGLAGGYNEQF
J gene: TRBJ1-2; clone size: once; V gene: TRBV5-6; CDR3 protein: ASSLGGTGYGYT
J gene: TRBJ2-2; clone size: .; V gene: TRBV3-1/TRBV3-2; CDR3 protein: ASSLGLAGNTGELF
J gene: TRBJ2-3; clone size: once; V gene: TRBV5-4; CDR3 protein: ASSFGGVGSDTQY
J gene: TRBJ2-1; clone size: .; V gene: TRBV27; CDR3 protein: ASSRRLESYNEQF
J gene: TRBJ2-3; clone size: .; V gene: TRBV5-1; CDR3 protein: ASRTQTGGTDTQY
J gene: TRBJ2-7; clone size: .; V gene: TRBV18; CDR3 protein: ASSLQRDRGRPYEQY
J gene: TRBJ2-3; clone size: .; V gene: TRBV18; CDR3 protein: ASSPSPGAGDTQY
J gene: TRBJ1-6; clone size: .; V gene: TRBV6-6; CDR3 protein: ASSPGHSSYNSPLH
J gene: TRBJ2-7; clone size: .; V gene: TRBV19; CDR3 protein: ASSTPFGTGGVDGSYEQY
J gene: TRBJ1-6; clone size: .; V gene: TRBV19; CDR3 protein: ASSFPQGSLH
J gene: TRBJ2-7; clone size: .; V gene: TRBV6-1; CDR3 protein: ASSEGQGLNYEQY
J gene: TRBJ1-1; clone size: .; V gene: TRBV27; CDR3 protein: ASSTGNTEAF
J gene: TRBJ2-2; clone size: once; V gene: TRBV11-2; CDR3 protein: ASTRTPADTGEPF
J gene: TRBJ1-5; clone size: .; V gene: TRBV28; CDR3 protein: ASSSTGVASNQPQH
J gene: TRBJ1-1; clone size: .; V gene: TRBV5-1; CDR3 protein: ASSLVSHGEAF
J gene: TRBJ2-3; clone size: .; V gene: TRBV7-2; CDR3 protein: ASSLAGQGRPSTDTQY
J gene: TRBJ2-2; clone size: .; V gene: TRBV18; CDR3 protein: ASSPPQYTGELF
J gene: TRBJ1-2; clone size: .; V gene: TRBV25-1; CDR3 protein: ASSEKETPNYGYT
J gene: TRBJ2-5; clone size: .; V gene: TRBV2; CDR3 protein: ASSASLALQETQY
J gene: TRBJ1-5; clone size: .; V gene: TRBV28; CDR3 protein: ASSSTPPRGAFGNQPQH
J gene: TRBJ2-3; clone size: .; V gene: TRBV5-1; CDR3 protein: ASSTAGGVTDTQY